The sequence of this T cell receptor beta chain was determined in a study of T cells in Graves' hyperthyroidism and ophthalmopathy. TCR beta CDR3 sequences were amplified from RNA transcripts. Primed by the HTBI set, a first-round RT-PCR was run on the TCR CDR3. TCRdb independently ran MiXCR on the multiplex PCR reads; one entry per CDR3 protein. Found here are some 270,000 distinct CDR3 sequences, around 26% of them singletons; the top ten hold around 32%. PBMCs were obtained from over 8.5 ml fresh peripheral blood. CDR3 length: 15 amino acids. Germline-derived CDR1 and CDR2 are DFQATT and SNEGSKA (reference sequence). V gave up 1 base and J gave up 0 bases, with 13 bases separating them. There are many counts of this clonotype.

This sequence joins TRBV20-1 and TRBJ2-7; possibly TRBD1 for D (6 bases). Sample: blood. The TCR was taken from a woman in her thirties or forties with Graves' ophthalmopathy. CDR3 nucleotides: TGCAGTGCTAGAGTACCTAGGGGGAGCTCCTACGAGCAGTACTTC. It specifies CSARVPRGSSYEQYF.